The clone carrying this TCR beta chain came up many times. Its antigen is not known. This specimen comes from a study of T-cell memory formation after mild COVID-19. Study summary: The two donors had largely donor-specific TCR clusters. Findings of the study overall: There were some responding clones in pre-infection memory, which suggested that cross-reactive memory had joined. SARS-CoV-2 specificity was not confirmed for second-wave clones peaking on day 37.

The germline CDR1 and CDR2 sequences are LGHDT and YNNKEL (reference sequence). The CDR3 spans 16 residues. V lost 4 bases, J lost 1 base, and 6 bases stayed unmatched. Amplification by 5'RACE using constant-segment primers produced TCR alpha and TCR beta cDNA libraries that carried sample barcodes and UMIs. TCRdb ran MiXCR on the 5' RACE reads and lists one entry per CDR3 protein. The sample contains 150,000 to 200,000 distinct CDR3 sequences, roughly 15% of which appear only once. Sequencing was carried out using PBMCs or a T cell subset sorted from them (not recorded which). The clonotype comes from an adult woman who had mild COVID-19 (a few samples of this study predate the infection). Cell type and time point are not known. V and J are TRBV3-1 and TRBJ2-1; 8 bases line up with TRBD1. The CDR3 DNA reads TGTGCCAGCAGCCTCGGGACAGGAGTATCCTACAATGAGCAGTTCTTC. This sequence encodes CASSLGTGVSYNEQFF.